These 27 T cell receptor beta chains were all obtained from the same sample, sequenced in a study of beta chain features in type 1 diabetes. Reverse transcribing all isolated RNA meant expressed TCRB transcripts were sequenced. TCRdb keeps only in-frame clones here, not all; method: immunoSEQ multiplex PCR. The data contain under 200,000 clones, 7.5% to 10% of them seen just once; the ten biggest clones take up over 2%. The source material was central memory CD4+ T cells from blood. These receptors were obtained from a young woman in good health.

This clone was counted a few times. V usage is TRBV11-3 and J usage is TRBJ2-2; 11 nucleotides align to TRBD2. With V trimmed by 6 bases and J by 8 bases, 8 bases remained unmatched. This CDR3 is 15 amino acids long. Germline V lookup: CDR1 SGHNT, CDR2 YENEEA. CDR3 residues: CASRPSLAGAGELFF. The CDR3 bases are TGTGCCAGCAGGCCATCACTAGCGGGAGCGGGGGAGCTGTTTTTT.

The chain uses TRBV9 and TRBJ2-3, with 7 bases matching TRBD2. CDR3 size: 16 residues. V lost 0 bases to trimming and J lost 2 bases; unmatched junction nucleotides: 6. Germline V gene data show CDR1 as SGDLS and CDR2 as YYNGEE. The CDR3 spells CASSVGGGVNTDTQYF. For the CDR3, the DNA is TGTGCCAGCAGCGTAGGCGGGGGAGTTAACACAGATACGCAGTATTTT.

The genes are TRBV7-2 and TRBJ1-5; 9 bases agree with TRBD1. The CDR3 has 15 residues. V was pared by 4 bases and J by 5 bases, with 6 bases of the junction left unmatched. Germline-derived CDR1 and CDR2 are SGHTA and FQGNSA. CDR3 sequence (DNA): TGTGCCAGCAGCTGGGGACAGGGAGGGCATCAGCCCCAGCATTTT. Protein product: CASSWGQGGHQPQHF.

The genes are TRBV30 and TRBJ2-5, with 9 bases identical to TRBD2. The CDR3 loop spans 15 amino acids. Trimming cost V 3 bases and J 2 bases; bases outside gene matches: 7. The germline V gene has CDR1 GTSNPN and CDR2 SVGIG (reference sequence). The CDR3 nucleotides are TGTGCCTGGAGGATATTAGCGGGAGATCAAGAGACCCAGTACTTC. This encodes CAWRILAGDQETQYF.

This sequence joins TRBV19 and TRBJ1-6, with a possible D match to TRBD1 (6 bases). This CDR3 is built from 12 residues. V dropped 9 bases and J dropped 4 bases, with 7 bases sitting between them. CDR1 and CDR2 (germline): LNHDA, SQIVND (reference sequence). The CDR3 bases are TGTGCCAGCCAGGGGTATAATTCACCCCTCCACTTT. It is translated as CASQGYNSPLHF.

This clone was seen only a few times. This chain joins TRBV15 and TRBJ2-1; D call uncertain. The germline gives CDR1 LNHNV, CDR2 YYDKDF (reference sequence). This CDR3 has 16 amino acids. Trimming stripped 1 base from V and 3 bases from J, with 13 bases between. CDR3 in DNA: TGTGCCACCAGCAGAGGAGCAGACACCTACTACAATGAGCAGTTCTTC. This codes for CATSRGADTYYNEQFF.

In its sample, this clone was seen a few times. J is TRBJ1-1 and V is TRBV5-1; 11 nucleotides match TRBD1. Per germline, CDR1 SGHRS and CDR2 YFSETQ. The length of the CDR3 is 16 residues. The V segment lost 0 bases and the J segment 2 bases; nucleotides outside the gene matches: 3. The CDR3 bases are TGCGCCAGCAGCTTGGTGGGACAGGGGGTAAACACTGAAGCTTTCTTT. This gives the protein CASSLVGQGVNTEAFF.

This clone has a handful of counts. The chain uses TRBV10-3 and TRBJ2-1; 7 bases map to TRBD1. V was pared by 3 bases and J by 6 bases, with 14 bases of the junction left unmatched. Germline-derived CDR1 and CDR2 are ENHRY and SYGVKD. This CDR3 is 17 amino acids long. The CDR3 coding sequence is TGTGCCATCAGTGATTGGAAGGGGGACAGCGGAAGCAATGAGCAGTTCTTC. Its protein product is CAISDWKGDSGSNEQFF.

This clone has only a few counts. The chain carries TRBV7-2 and TRBJ2-5; TRBD1 matches at 7 bases. CDR3 length equals 11 residues. Germline V gene lookup returns CDR1 SGHTA and CDR2 FQGNSA. The V segment lost 4 bases and the J segment 11 bases; nucleotides outside the gene matches: 4. CDR3 nucleotide sequence: TGTGCCAGCAGCTACGGACAGGAGCAGTACTTC. This sequence encodes CASSYGQEQYF.

The chain employs TRBV6-5 and TRBJ2-1, with 10 bases identical to TRBD2. The trim removed 6 bases at V and 8 bases at J, leaving 4 bases unmatched. Germline-derived CDR1 and CDR2 are MNHEY and SVGAGI. The CDR3 runs 13 residues. CDR3 nucleotides: TGTGCCAGCAGCGAGCGGGGGGGCCATGAGCAGTTCTTC. Translating gives CASSERGGHEQFF.

This clone was picked up a small number of times. CDR3 residues: CASSIAGQALENLHF. The CDR3 DNA reads as TGTGCCAGTAGTATAGCGGGACAGGCCCTAGAAAACCTCCACTTT. V is TRBV19 and J is TRBJ1-6; 8 positions match TRBD1. The V gene's germline CDR1 is LNHDA and CDR2 SQIVND (reference sequence). The CDR3 is 15 residues long. J gave up 15 bases and V 1 base, and 11 bases lay outside the gene matches.

Many counts were recorded for this clone. CDR3 DNA sequence: TGCAGCGTTGCACAGGGGGGTTGGGATCAGCCCCAGCATTTT. Translated: CSVAQGGWDQPQHF. V usage is TRBV29-1 and J usage is TRBJ1-5; 8 bases map to TRBD1. This CDR3 has 14 amino acids. Germline V CDR1 and CDR2: SQVTM, ANQGSEA. Trimming removed 4 bases from V and 5 bases from J; junction bases left unmatched: 7.

This chain joins TRBV19 and TRBJ1-2; no clear D. Germline V gene sequence: CDR1 LNHDA, CDR2 SQIVND (reference sequence). The CDR3 loop spans 14 amino acids. Trimming shortened V by 3 bases and J by 3 bases, and 11 bases separated the two germline ends. The CDR3 spells CASSIGLGDYGYTF. DNA of the CDR3: TGTGCCAGTAGTATTGGTCTGGGAGACTATGGCTACACCTTC.

V and J are TRBV19 and TRBJ2-7; D perhaps matches TRBD1 (6 bases). The V end was cut by 5 bases, the J end by 2 bases, with 16 bases between. The CDR3 has 15 amino acids. Germline-derived CDR1 and CDR2 are LNHDA and SQIVND (reference sequence). The chain's CDR3 is CASSPRQAIPYEQYF. The DNA for the CDR3 is TGTGCCAGTAGTCCCCGACAGGCCATCCCCTACGAGCAGTACTTC.

The DNA of the CDR3 is TGTGCCAGCAGCCAAGATGCGTCCCGGGGGGCACCCGACACGCAGTATTTT. It is translated as CASSQDASRGAPDTQYF. The gene calls are TRBV4-2 and TRBJ2-3, with D perhaps matching TRBD2 (7 bases). In germline, CDR1 is LGHNA, CDR2 YNFKEQ. The CDR3 length is 17 residues. Trimming pared 0 bases from V and 9 bases from J, leaving 22 bases between.

The chain couples TRBV11-2 to TRBJ1-1; 7 nucleotides agree with TRBD1. The CDR3 contains 13 residues. Germline CDR1 is SGHAT and CDR2 is FQNNGV. Unmatched junction bases numbered 5, after V lost 5 bases and J lost 5 bases. Here the CDR3 reads CASSTTGVTEAFF. Written as DNA, the CDR3 is TGTGCCAGCAGCACCACAGGGGTAACTGAAGCTTTCTTT.

This chain uses TRBV30 with TRBJ2-3; TRBD1 agrees at 9 bases. From germline, CDR1 is GTSNPN and CDR2 SVGIG (reference sequence). This CDR3 contains 13 residues. V trimming: 5 bases; J trimming: 3 bases; junction bases outside the gene matches: 3. CDR3 nucleotides: TGTGCCTGGGGAGGACAGGGGACAGATACGCAGTATTTT. Protein: CAWGGQGTDTQYF. Complete variable domain (other parts from reference TRBV30 and TRBJ2-3): SQTIHQWPATLVQPVGSPLSLECTVEGTSNPNLYWYRQAAGRGLQLLFYSVGIGQISSEVPQNLSASRPQDRQFILSSKKLLLSDSGFYLCAWGGQGTDTQYFGPGTRLTVL.

Here the CDR3 reads CASSLGLAGDEQYF. In nucleotides, the CDR3 is TGTGCCAGCAGCTTGGGGCTAGCGGGAGACGAGCAGTACTTC. The chain is built from TRBV5-4 and TRBJ2-7; TRBD2 matches 10 bases. The CDR3 extends over 14 amino acids. V shed 0 bases and J 5 bases; nucleotides not matched to a gene: 2. CDR1 is SGHNT and CDR2 is YYREEE in the germline V gene (reference sequence).

The rearrangement links TRBV11-2 to TRBJ2-1, with a tentative D call TRBD2 (6 bases). Trimming removed 5 bases from V and 3 bases from J, with 14 bases in between. The CDR3 consists of 15 residues. The germline V gene encodes CDR1 SGHAT and CDR2 FQNNGV. Written as DNA, the CDR3 is TGTGCCAGCAGCCTAGCGACTAGTCTCTACAATGAGCAGTTCTTC. Translated, it gives CASSLATSLYNEQFF.

This clone was seen repeatedly, ten times or more. This chain joins TRBV7-2 and TRBJ2-3; no firm D call. Trimming removed 5 bases from V and 5 bases from J, with 5 bases in between. This CDR3 spans 11 amino acids. The germline V gene encodes CDR1 SGHTA and CDR2 FQGNSA. CDR3 sequence (DNA): TGTGCCAGCAGCAACAGAGATACGCAGTATTTT. Its translation: CASSNRDTQYF. The whole variable domain, filled in from reference TRBV7-2 and TRBJ2-3, reads GAGVSQSPSNKVTEKGKDVELRCDPISGHTALYWYRQSLGQGLEFLIYFQGNSAPDKSGLPSDRFSAERTGGSVSTLTIQRTQQEDSAVYLCASSNRDTQYFGPGTRLTVL.

A few counts support this clone. The chain recombines TRBV28 with TRBJ2-4; D gene unclear. This CDR3 has 13 residues. The germline V gene encodes CDR1 MDHEN and CDR2 SYDVKM. Trimming removed 2 bases at V and 7 bases at J, with 9 bases between. CDR3 loop: CASSLVSTNIQYF. CDR3 nucleotide sequence: TGTGCCAGCAGTTTAGTCAGTACCAACATTCAGTACTTC.

This clone was seen once. The chain employs TRBV10-2 and TRBJ1-4; weak D call: TRBD1 (6 bases). Trimming stripped 6 bases from V and 5 bases from J, with 13 bases between. Germline values: CDR1 WSHSY, CDR2 SAAADI. The CDR3 has 14 amino acids. The CDR3 here is CASRNQRGNEKLFF. The CDR3 DNA follows: TGCGCCAGCAGGAACCAGAGGGGGAATGAAAAACTGTTTTTT.

The gene calls are TRBV6-1 and TRBJ2-3, with TRBD2 as a possible D gene (7 bases). The V end was cut by 8 bases, the J end by 13 bases, with 16 bases between. The CDR3 contains 11 residues. Germline loops: CDR1 MNHNS, CDR2 SASEGT. In nucleotides, the CDR3 is TGTGCCAGCCACATGGGGGGGCTGAAGTATTTT. This sequence encodes CASHMGGLKYF.

The CDR3 sequence: CASSLQSPTGVVTDTQYF. The CDR3 nucleotides are TGCGCCAGCAGCTTGCAATCACCTACAGGGGTCGTCACAGATACGCAGTATTTT. The J gene is TRBJ2-3, the V gene TRBV5-1, with 7 nucleotides matching TRBD1. The CDR3 is 18 residues long. The junction had 13 bases not matched to a gene; V was cut back by 1 base and J by 2 bases. Germline lookup yields CDR1 SGHRS and CDR2 YFSETQ. Variable domain in full (rest from reference TRBV5-1 and TRBJ2-3): KAGVTQTPRYLIKTRGQQVTLSCSPISGHRSVSWYQQTPGQGLQFLFEYFSETQRNKGNFPGRFSGRQFSNSRSEMNVSTLELGDSALYLCASSLQSPTGVVTDTQYFGPGTRLTVL.

V usage is TRBV25-1 and J usage is TRBJ2-3; 8 bases agree with TRBD1. Germline CDR1 is MGHDK and CDR2 is SYGVNS. This CDR3 is 15 amino acids long. The J segment lost 6 bases and the V segment lost 4 bases, leaving 9 bases of the junction unmatched. CDR3 nucleotide sequence: TGTGCCAGCAGTGTGACAGGGGCTGAAGGGGATACGCAGTATTTT. Translation: CASSVTGAEGDTQYF.

Remarks on this clone: Other DNA sequences in the same sample also yield this CDR3. The chain employs TRBV4-2 and TRBJ2-1, with 8 bases that match TRBD2. The germline CDR1 and CDR2 sequences are LGHNA and YNFKEQ. Trimming took 2 bases from V and 8 from J; bases not matched to a gene: 8. This CDR3 region has 15 residues. The DNA of the CDR3 is TGTGCCAGCAGCCAACCGGCCGCGCGGGGGGATGAGCAGTTCTTC. Amino acid sequence: CASSQPAARGDEQFF.

This clone was counted between two and nine times. The chain is built from TRBV5-1 and TRBJ2-3; 9 bases align to TRBD2. Trimming at V came to 1 base and at J to 2 bases, leaving 5 bases not matched to a gene. The CDR3 loop spans 16 amino acids. Germline V gives CDR1 SGHRS, CDR2 YFSETQ. The CDR3: CASSLLLAGPTDTQYF. CDR3 sequence (DNA): TGCGCCAGCAGCTTGCTCCTAGCGGGACCCACAGATACGCAGTATTTT.